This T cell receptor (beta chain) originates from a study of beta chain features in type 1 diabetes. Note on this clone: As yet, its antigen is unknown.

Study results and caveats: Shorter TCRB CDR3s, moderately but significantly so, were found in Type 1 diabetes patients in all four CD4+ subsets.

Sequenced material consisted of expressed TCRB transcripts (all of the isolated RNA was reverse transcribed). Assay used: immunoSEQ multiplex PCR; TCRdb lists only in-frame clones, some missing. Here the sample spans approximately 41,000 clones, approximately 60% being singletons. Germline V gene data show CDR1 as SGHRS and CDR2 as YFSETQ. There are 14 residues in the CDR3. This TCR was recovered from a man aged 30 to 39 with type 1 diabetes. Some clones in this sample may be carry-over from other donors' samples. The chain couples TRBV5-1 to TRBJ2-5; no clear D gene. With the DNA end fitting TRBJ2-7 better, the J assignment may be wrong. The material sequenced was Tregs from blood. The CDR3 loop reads CASSLAGRGYEQYF. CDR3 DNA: TGCGCCAGCAGCTTGGCTGGCAGAGGATACGAGCAGTACTTC.